These 11 T cell receptor beta chains were sequenced from one sample in a study of technical replicates of blood from several donors. Generated by immunoSEQ multiplex PCR, the TCRdb table keeps only in-frame clones and is missing some. The sample has about 64,000 clones; around 88% are singletons. The sample consisted of PBMCs. The source is a human donor in good health. Some clones in this sample may be carry-over from other donors' samples.

This rearrangement joins TRBV11-1 to TRBJ1-1, with a tentative D call TRBD1 (5 bases). Germline V gene lookup returns CDR1 SGHAT and CDR2 FQDESV (reference sequence). There are 13 residues in the CDR3. The V end lost 8 bases, the J end lost 4 bases, and 14 bases lay between the germline ends. The CDR3 region is CASGRTGPTEAFF. The CDR3 nucleotides are TGTGCCAGCGGCCGCACAGGCCCCACTGAAGCTTTCTTT.

This chain connects TRBV7-9 to TRBJ2-7; 8 nucleotides align to TRBD1. Germline CDR1 reads SEHNR; CDR2 reads FQNEAQ (reference sequence). This CDR3 spans 15 amino acids. The J segment lost 0 bases and the V segment lost 5 bases, leaving 6 bases of the junction unmatched. The CDR3 loop reads CASSRGQDFSYEQYF. CDR3 nucleotide sequence: TGTGCCAGCAGCCGGGGACAGGACTTCTCCTACGAGCAGTACTTC.

V and J are TRBV11-3 and TRBJ2-2, with D tentatively TRBD2 (6 bases). V was trimmed by 4 bases and J by 7 bases, leaving 19 bases between them. The CDR3 sequence is 16 residues long. CDR1 and CDR2 from the germline V gene are SGHNT and YENEEA. The CDR3 region is CASSSAGTGVDGELFF. CDR3 DNA sequence: TGTGCCAGCAGCTCCGCCGGGACGGGGGTGGACGGGGAGCTGTTTTTT.

The chain couples TRBV10-3 to TRBJ2-1; D might be TRBD2 (5 bases). V lost 3 bases to trimming and J lost 4 bases, with 10 bases between them. There are 14 residues in the CDR3. Germline CDR1 ENHRY, CDR2 SYGVKD. Written as DNA, the CDR3 is TGTGCCATCAGTGATACCGGGGTGTACAATGAGCAGTTCTTC. Its protein is CAISDTGVYNEQFF.

The chain carries TRBV9 and TRBJ1-2, with TRBD1 as a possible D gene (6 bases). The CDR3 is 14 amino acids. Germline values: CDR1 SGDLS, CDR2 YYNGEE. V lost 4 bases to trimming and J lost 4 bases, with 14 bases between them. As DNA, the CDR3 is TGTGCCAGCAGCCAGGGGAATAGTGGCTATGGCTACACCTTC. Translating it yields CASSQGNSGYGYTF.

This chain links TRBV7-2 with TRBJ2-1; D is perhaps TRBD2 (6 bases). Germline CDR1 and CDR2: SGHTA and FQGNSA. The V end lost 5 bases, the J end lost 9 bases, and 14 bases lay between the germline ends. The CDR3 runs to 13 residues. The CDR3 reads CASSEGREGEQFF. The CDR3 bases are TGTGCCAGCAGCGAAGGGCGGGAAGGTGAGCAGTTCTTC. Filled out from reference TRBV7-2 and TRBJ2-1, the complete variable domain reads GAGVSQSPSNKVTEKGKDVELRCDPISGHTALYWYRQSLGQGLEFLIYFQGNSAPDKSGLPSDRFSAERTGGSVSTLTIQRTQQEDSAVYLCASSEGREGEQFFGPGTRLTVL.

This sequence joins TRBV7-8 and TRBJ1-1, with D possibly being TRBD1 (5 bases). Germline CDR1 SGHVS, CDR2 FQNEAQ. This CDR3 contains 15 residues. Trimming shortened V by 1 base and J by 1 base, and 10 bases separated the two germline ends. The DNA of the CDR3 is TGTGCCAGCAGCTTAGGGCCGACAGCGAACACTGAAGCTTTCTTT. Amino acid sequence: CASSLGPTANTEAFF. The whole variable domain, remainder taken from reference TRBV7-8 and TRBJ1-1, is GAGVSQSPRYKVAKRGQDVALRCDPISGHVSLFWYQQALGQGPEFLTYFQNEAQLDKSGLPSDRFFAERPEGSVSTLKIQRTQQEDSAVYLCASSLGPTANTEAFFGQGTRLTVV.

The chain employs TRBV30 and TRBJ2-6; 9 nucleotides line up with TRBD1. V shed 2 bases and J 1 base; nucleotides not matched to a gene: 3. This CDR3 comprises 16 residues. The germline gives CDR1 GTSNPN, CDR2 SVGIG (reference sequence). This chain's CDR3 is CAWSPGTGSGANVLTF. The CDR3 DNA follows: TGTGCCTGGAGTCCAGGGACAGGGTCTGGGGCCAACGTCCTGACTTTC.

This clone was picked up a small number of times. J is TRBJ1-2 and V is TRBV6-5; TRBD1 matches 8 bases. Losses at the gene ends were 6 bases for V and 8 bases for J; bases not matched to a gene: 8. CDR1 and CDR2 (germline): MNHEY, SVGAGI. The CDR3 length is 13 residues. CDR3 residues: CASSPGQVEGYTF. The CDR3 DNA follows: TGTGCCAGCAGCCCGGGACAGGTGGAAGGCTACACCTTC.

The J gene is TRBJ2-6, the V gene TRBV5-4; 12 bases agree with TRBD2. Trimming cost V 0 bases and J 2 bases; bases outside gene matches: 6. The CDR3 extends over 19 amino acids. The germline CDR1 and CDR2 sequences are SGHNT and YYREEE (reference sequence). CDR3 nucleotide sequence: TGTGCCAGCAGCTTGGGACTAGCGGGAGACACCCCTGGGGCCAACGTCCTGACTTTC. Amino acid sequence: CASSLGLAGDTPGANVLTF.

The chain employs TRBV29-1 and TRBJ1-2, with a tentative D call TRBD1 (6 bases). Germline V gene data show CDR1 as SQVTM and CDR2 as ANQGSEA. Trimming stripped 0 bases from V and 5 bases from J, with 16 bases between. The CDR3 runs to 15 residues. The CDR3 sequence is CSVEESGGRIYGYTF. CDR3 in DNA: TGCAGCGTTGAAGAAAGCGGGGGGCGCATATATGGCTACACCTTC. Combining the CDR3 with reference TRBV29-1 and TRBJ1-2 gives the whole variable domain SAVISQKPSRDICQRGTSLTIQCQVDSQVTMMFWYRQQPGQSLTLIATANQGSEATYESGFVIDKFPISRPNLTFSTLTVSNMSPEDSSIYLCSVEESGGRIYGYTFGSGTRLTVV.